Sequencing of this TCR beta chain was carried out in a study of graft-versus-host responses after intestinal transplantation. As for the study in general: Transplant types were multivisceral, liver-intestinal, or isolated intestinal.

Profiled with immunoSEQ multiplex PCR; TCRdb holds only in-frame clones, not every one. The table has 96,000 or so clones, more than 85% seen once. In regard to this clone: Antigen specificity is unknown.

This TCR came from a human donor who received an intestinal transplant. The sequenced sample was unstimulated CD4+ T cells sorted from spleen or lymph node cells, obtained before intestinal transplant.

In DNA form, the CDR3 reads TGCAGCGTCGTAGCGGGAGATAGGTACAATGAGCAGTTCTTC. Its protein product is CSVVAGDRYNEQFF. The J gene is TRBJ2-1, the V gene TRBV29-1, with 9 nucleotides matching TRBD2. This CDR3 is 14 amino acids long. The V gene's germline CDR1 is SQVTM and CDR2 ANQGSEA. Trimming took 6 bases from V and 4 from J; bases not matched to a gene: 7.